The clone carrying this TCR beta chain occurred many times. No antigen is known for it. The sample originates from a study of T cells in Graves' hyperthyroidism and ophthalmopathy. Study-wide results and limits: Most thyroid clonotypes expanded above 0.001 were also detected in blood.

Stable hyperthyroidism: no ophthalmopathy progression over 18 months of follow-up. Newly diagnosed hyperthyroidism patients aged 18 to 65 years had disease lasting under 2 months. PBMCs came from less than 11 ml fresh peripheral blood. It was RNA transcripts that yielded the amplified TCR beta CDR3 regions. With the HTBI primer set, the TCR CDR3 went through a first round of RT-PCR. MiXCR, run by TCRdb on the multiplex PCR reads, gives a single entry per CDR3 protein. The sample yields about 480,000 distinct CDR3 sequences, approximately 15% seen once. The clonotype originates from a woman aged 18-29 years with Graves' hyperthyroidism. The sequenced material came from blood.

Here the CDR3 reads CSAANPRGNQPQHF. The CDR3 DNA reads TGCAGTGCTGCCAACCCCAGGGGCAATCAGCCCCAGCATTTT. This chain links TRBV20-1 with TRBJ1-5; a possible D gene is TRBD1 (5 bases). The CDR3 spans 14 residues. The V gene's germline CDR1 is DFQATT and CDR2 SNEGSKA (reference sequence). Trimming removed 5 bases from V and 2 bases from J, with 13 bases in between.